The clone carrying this T cell receptor beta chain was observed a single time. Its antigen is unknown. The data stem from a study of Tregs in tolerant kidney transplant recipients. Study-wide context: CD4+CD25+CD127- cells came from approximately 3-day belatacept mixed lymphocyte reactions, some with roughly five-day graft donor restimulation. Broader study findings: Activated donor B cell expansion appeared to reveal the most relevant donor-specific TCRbeta repertoire. Findings come from small patient numbers and require larger validation.

V was cut by 3 bases and J by 10 bases, with 16 bases left in between. Per germline, CDR1 MNHEY and CDR2 SVGAGI. The CDR3 is made up of 14 amino acids. Here immunoSEQ multiplex PCR was the method, and the copy in TCRdb shows in-frame clones only, minus some. Of approximately 19,000 clones detected, less than 70% appear once; the ten largest clones hold around 3.6%. The specimen sequenced was Tregs from blood cultured with allogeneic cells. The chain recombines TRBV6-5 with TRBJ2-4, with D perhaps assigned TRBD1 or TRBD2 (6 bases each). The TCR comes from a human donor in good health. The CDR3 coding sequence is TGTGCCAGCAGTTATATTCCGGGGGCATTAATTCAGTACTTC. Translating it yields CASSYIPGALIQYF.